These 5 T cell receptor beta chains were sequenced from one sample in a study of blood T cell repertoires in COVID-19. Profiled with immunoSEQ multiplex PCR; TCRdb holds only in-frame clones, not every one. This repertoire shows 200,000 or so clones, around 90% found once; its top ten account for 0.65% to 0.85%. The sequenced sample consisted of peripheral blood. Every receptor here comes from a man aged 55 to 69 with COVID-19, enrolled during active disease.

The chain couples TRBV4-3 to TRBJ2-1; 10 bases line up with TRBD2. CDR1 and CDR2 (germline): LGHNA, YSLEER. The ends lost 4 bases at V and 8 bases at J; junction bases unmatched: 5. This CDR3 contains 14 residues. Here the CDR3 DNA reads TGCGCCAGCAGCCCCGGACTAGCGGCCGATGAGCAGTTCTTC. As protein: CASSPGLAADEQFF.

This clone has just one count. The chain has TRBV5-1 and TRBJ2-5; 9 bases agree with TRBD1. The CDR3 is 14 residues long. The ends lost 3 bases at V and 4 bases at J; junction bases unmatched: 4. The germline V gene encodes CDR1 SGHRS and CDR2 YFSETQ. CDR3 nucleotide sequence: TGCGCCAGCAGCTCCCGGACAGGGGCAGAGACCCAGTACTTC. This codes for CASSSRTGAETQYF.

The rearrangement links TRBV4-3 to TRBJ2-2, with D possibly TRBD2 on 6 matching bases. The CDR3 runs 17 residues. Germline CDR1 and CDR2: LGHNA and YSLEER. The V end lost 0 bases, the J end lost 6 bases, and 17 bases lay between the germline ends. The CDR3 here is CASSQEAGRGISGELFF. CDR3 bases: TGCGCCAGCAGCCAAGAGGCGGGACGCGGTATCTCCGGGGAGCTGTTTTTT.

This clone showed up just once. The chain recombines TRBV19 with TRBJ2-1, with D maybe TRBD1 (5 bases). CDR1 is LNHDA and CDR2 is SQIVND in the germline V gene (reference sequence). The CDR3 consists of 13 residues. V was pared by 7 bases and J by 6 bases, with 13 bases between. CDR3 in DNA: TGTGCCAGTAAGCGTACAGGCACCAATGAGCAGTTCTTC. This codes for CASKRTGTNEQFF.

The genes are TRBV28 and TRBJ1-6; maybe TRBD1 (6 bases). CDR3 size: 14 residues. The germline V gene encodes CDR1 MDHEN and CDR2 SYDVKM. V was shortened by 6 bases and J by 9 bases, with 15 bases between the two germline ends. The DNA of the CDR3 is TGTGCCAGCAGAACACCAGGGGATGGTTCACCCCTCCACTTT. Translated: CASRTPGDGSPLHF. Full variable domain (remainder filled in from reference TRBV28 and TRBJ1-6): DVKVTQSSRYLVKRTGEKVFLECVQDMDHENMFWYRQDPGLGLRLIYFSYDVKMKEKGDIPEGYSVSREKKERFSLILESASTNQTSMYLCASRTPGDGSPLHFGNGTRLTVT.